The 16 T cell receptor beta chains in this list originate from one sample, sequenced in a study of T cells in Graves' hyperthyroidism and ophthalmopathy (dated by TCRdb to between 2018 and 2020). Libraries were made using multiplex PCR. Instrument on record: Illumina HiSeq 2000. The TCR beta CDR3 regions were amplified from the RNA transcripts. A first-round RT-PCR of the TCR CDR3 used the HTBI primer set with the Qiagen OneStep RT-PCR kit. The raw public data were reprocessed by TCRdb itself: fastp quality trimming at Q25, MiXCR clonotype calling, in-frame beta chains only. Each CDR3 protein gets just one entry, which takes the most common genes and DNA from the rows behind it. Recorded for this sample are approximately 360,000 distinct CDR3 sequences; approximately 25% of them occurred a single time. The ten largest clones capture roughly 80% of the sample. Sample: blood. The receptors stem from a man over 45 with Graves' hyperthyroidism.

The rearrangement uses TRBV5-5 and TRBJ1-2; the D gene is possibly TRBD1 (5 bases). Germline V gives CDR1 SGHKS, CDR2 YYEKEE (reference sequence). The CDR3 sequence is 15 residues long. Trimming removed 2 bases at V and 6 bases at J, with 17 bases between. CDR3 nucleotides: TGTGCCAGCAGCTTTTTTACGAGGGGAGGGGATGGCTACACCTTC. It translates to CASSFFTRGGDGYTF.

This clonotype showed up just a few times. V usage is TRBV2 and J usage is TRBJ1-1; D remains ambiguous. Germline assignment: CDR1 SNHLY and CDR2 FYNNEI. Trimming took 6 bases from V and 7 from J, leaving 12 bases between them. The CDR3 runs to 12 residues. The DNA for the CDR3 is TGTGCCAGCAGGGAGCCGGGCCATGAAGCTTTCTTT. Encoded protein: CASREPGHEAFF. Filled out from reference TRBV2 and TRBJ1-1, the complete variable domain reads EPEVTQTPSHQVTQMGQEVILRCVPISNHLYFYWYRQILGQKVEFLVSFYNNEISEKSEIFDDQFSVERPDGSNFTLKIRSTKLEDSAMYFCASREPGHEAFFGQGTRLTVV.

This clonotype was counted a few times. The J gene is TRBJ2-1, the V gene TRBV12-3 or TRBV12-4; 9 bases are a match to TRBD2. Losses at the gene ends were 3 bases for V and 5 bases for J; bases not matched to a gene: 11. The CDR3 has 17 residues. This chain's CDR3 is CASSLQAGLAPHNEQFF. The CDR3 bases are TGTGCCAGCAGTTTGCAGGCCGGACTAGCGCCCCACAATGAGCAGTTCTTC.

The chain carries TRBV11-2 and TRBJ2-7, with D possibly being TRBD1 or TRBD2 (5 bases each). CDR3 length: 16 amino acids. CDR1 and CDR2 (germline): SGHAT, FQNNGV. V gave up 1 base and J gave up 4 bases, with 17 bases separating them. CDR3 in amino acids: CASSLGGLESGYEQYF. In nucleotides, the CDR3 is TGTGCCAGCAGCTTAGGGGGGTTGGAGAGCGGATACGAGCAGTACTTC.

This clonotype came up many times. J is TRBJ2-7 and V is TRBV2; D is undetermined. With 1 base removed from V and 2 bases from J, the gap between germline ends came to 9 bases. The germline CDR1 and CDR2 sequences are SNHLY and FYNNEI. This CDR3 is 14 amino acids long. DNA for the CDR3: TGTGCCAGCAGTGAAGAGGGCTCGGCCTACGAGCAGTACTTC. Translated, it gives CASSEEGSAYEQYF.

The rearrangement links TRBV10-3 to TRBJ2-7, with a possible D match to TRBD1 (6 bases). The CDR3 has 13 residues. The germline CDR1 and CDR2 sequences are ENHRY and SYGVKD. Trimming stripped 4 bases from V and 3 bases from J, with 10 bases between. This CDR3 reads CAISGGQGYEQYF. The CDR3 DNA reads TGTGCCATCAGTGGGGGGCAGGGCTACGAGCAGTACTTC.

The gene calls are TRBV27 and TRBJ2-7, with D perhaps matching TRBD1 (6 bases). V lost 8 bases and J lost 5, with 19 bases in between. The CDR3 loop spans 14 amino acids. Germline values: CDR1 MNHEY, CDR2 SMNVEV (reference sequence). The CDR3 sequence is CASSTGWHQDEQYF. CDR3 bases: TGTGCCAGCTCTACAGGGTGGCACCAGGACGAGCAGTACTTC.

The V call is TRBV4-2, the J call TRBJ2-1, with 9 bases that match TRBD2. V dropped 4 bases and J dropped 9; count of bases not matched to a gene: 10. CDR1 and CDR2 (germline): LGHNA, YNFKEQ. This CDR3 spans 15 amino acids. CDR3 protein: CASSRELAGLGEQFF. The CDR3 region has the DNA TGTGCCAGCAGCCGGGAACTAGCGGGTTTGGGTGAGCAGTTCTTC.

This chain uses TRBV15 with TRBJ1-5; no clear D gene. CDR1 is LNHNV and CDR2 is YYDKDF in the germline V gene (reference sequence). The CDR3 covers 15 residues. V was shortened by 0 bases and J by 3 bases, with 9 bases between the two germline ends. CDR3 in amino acids: CATSRDGGPNQPQHF. The CDR3 nucleotides read TGTGCCACCAGCAGAGATGGTGGTCCCAATCAGCCCCAGCATTTT.

This clonotype was recorded at least ten times. The V gene is TRBV3-1, the J gene TRBJ2-3; tentative D call: TRBD2 (5 bases). This CDR3 is 16 amino acids long. The ends were cut back, 1 base at V and 2 bases at J, with 13 bases in the middle. Germline V gene data show CDR1 as LGHDT and CDR2 as YNNKEL (reference sequence). CDR3 sequence: CASSQVVGGNTDTQYF. DNA of the CDR3: TGTGCCAGCAGCCAAGTTGTCGGAGGTAACACAGATACGCAGTATTTT.

This clonotype was observed a few times. This sequence joins TRBV29-1 and TRBJ2-5, with 8 positions matching TRBD2. The V segment lost 4 bases and the J segment 5 bases; nucleotides outside the gene matches: 3. Germline CDR1 and CDR2: SQVTM and ANQGSEA. There are 12 residues in the CDR3. The CDR3 DNA reads as TGCAGCGTTGCGTCGGGAGGGGAGACCCAGTACTTC. This codes for CSVASGGETQYF.

This clonotype showed up just a few times. The chain has TRBV12-3 or TRBV12-4 and TRBJ2-5; 7 positions agree with TRBD1. V trimming: 6 bases; J trimming: 4 bases; junction bases outside the gene matches: 8. This CDR3 has 14 amino acids. DNA of the CDR3: TGTGCCAGCAGAAAACAGGGGTGGGGAGAGACCCAGTACTTC. Its protein is CASRKQGWGETQYF.

CDR3 in amino acids: CSARGGQGAQAVRDTQYF. In DNA, the CDR3 is TGCAGTGCTAGAGGAGGGCAGGGGGCGCAAGCAGTGAGAGATACGCAGTATTTT. This chain links TRBV20-1 with TRBJ2-3; TRBD1 agrees at 8 bases. Germline V lookup: CDR1 DFQATT, CDR2 SNEGSKA (reference sequence). The junction had 17 bases not matched to a gene; V was cut back by 1 base and J by 5 bases. This CDR3 region has 18 residues.

Points on this clonotype: Since a much larger clone is just one base distant, this may be a read error. The genes are TRBV2 and TRBJ2-1, with D uncertain. Gene TRBJ2-7 matches the end of the DNA better, so the J call may be wrong. This CDR3 comprises 14 residues. Per germline, CDR1 SNHLY and CDR2 FYNNEI. The CDR3 DNA reads as TGTGCCAGCAGTGAAGTGAATCCCTACAATGAGCAGTACTTC. Its translation is CASSEVNPYNEQYF.

The rearrangement uses TRBV29-1 and TRBJ2-3; either TRBD1 or TRBD2 may supply D (5 bases each). The CDR3 runs to 17 residues. The V end was cut by 3 bases, the J end by 4 bases, with 23 bases between. The V gene's germline CDR1 is SQVTM and CDR2 ANQGSEA. Here the CDR3 DNA reads TGCAGCGTTGAGGGGGTCGGTCTCCAGGAGCCCTCAGATACGCAGTATTTT. Its translation is CSVEGVGLQEPSDTQYF.

Turning to this clonotype: A much bigger clone sits one base away, suggesting this may be a read error. This chain uses TRBV5-1 with TRBJ2-1; no firm D call. CDR1 is SGHRS, CDR2 YFSETQ, per germline. V lost 0 bases to trimming and J lost 0 bases, with 7 bases between them. The CDR3 contains 15 residues. The CDR3 region has the DNA TGCGCCAGCAGCTTGGACAGAAACTCCTACAATGAGCAGTTCTTC. Translating gives CASSLDRNSYNEQFF.